The T cell receptor beta chain under discussion was sequenced for a study of cytomegalovirus exposure and HLA in healthy donors. Study-level background: Earlier work reported 90 million to 120 million unique TCR beta sequences from 180 million or so T cells.

Concerning this clone itself: Its specificity is not known.

Study results and limitations: When the data were analyzed later, several of the most significant clusters appeared to be linked to common viral pathogens. Researchers left out some V segments, among them TRBV6-2 and TRBV6-3, as indistinguishable. TCR beta chain V- and J-gene trimming was linked, in a later analysis, to a missense variant in DCLRE1C.

J was trimmed by 2 bases and V by 4 bases; bases with no gene match: 5. Germline assignment: CDR1 SQVTM and CDR2 ANQGSEA. The CDR3 totals 14 residues. PCR amplification relied on 60 Vbeta primers (plus 13 Jbeta primers). Here immunoSEQ multiplex PCR was the method, and the copy in TCRdb shows in-frame clones only, minus some. The table includes some 140,000 clones, roughly 79% detected once. The sequenced sample consisted of PBMCs. The TCR comes from a man aged 25 to 40 in good health and CMV-seronegative. This chain joins TRBV29-1 and TRBJ2-3; the match to TRBD1 covers 8 bases. The CDR3 sequence is CSVGGRGPTDTQYF. CDR3 nucleotide sequence: TGCAGCGTTGGGGGCAGGGGGCCCACAGATACGCAGTATTTT.